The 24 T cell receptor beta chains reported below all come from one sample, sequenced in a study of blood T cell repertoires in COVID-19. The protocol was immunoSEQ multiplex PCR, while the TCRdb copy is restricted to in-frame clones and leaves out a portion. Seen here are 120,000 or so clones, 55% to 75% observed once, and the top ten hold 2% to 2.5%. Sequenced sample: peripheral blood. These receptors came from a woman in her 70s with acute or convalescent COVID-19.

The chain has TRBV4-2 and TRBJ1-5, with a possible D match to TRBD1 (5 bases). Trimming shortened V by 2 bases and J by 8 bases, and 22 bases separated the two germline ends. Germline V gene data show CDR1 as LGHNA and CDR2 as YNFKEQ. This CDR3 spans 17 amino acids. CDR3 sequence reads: CASSQYLAGTFSEPQHF. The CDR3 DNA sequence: TGTGCCAGCAGCCAATACCTCGCAGGGACTTTTTCAGAGCCCCAGCATTTT.

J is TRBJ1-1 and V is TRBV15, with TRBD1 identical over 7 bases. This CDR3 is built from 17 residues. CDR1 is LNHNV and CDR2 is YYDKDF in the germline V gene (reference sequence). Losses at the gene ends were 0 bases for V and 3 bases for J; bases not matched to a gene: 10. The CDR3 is CATSREQAGGRYTEAFF. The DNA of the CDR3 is TGTGCCACCAGCAGAGAGCAGGCAGGGGGTAGGTACACTGAAGCTTTCTTT.

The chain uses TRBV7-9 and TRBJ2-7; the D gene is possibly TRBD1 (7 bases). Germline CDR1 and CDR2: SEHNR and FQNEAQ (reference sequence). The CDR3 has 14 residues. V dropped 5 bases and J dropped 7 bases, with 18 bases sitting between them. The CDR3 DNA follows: TGTGCCAGCAGCACCTTAGAGGGGGCGGGGGAGCAGTACTTC. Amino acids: CASSTLEGAGEQYF.

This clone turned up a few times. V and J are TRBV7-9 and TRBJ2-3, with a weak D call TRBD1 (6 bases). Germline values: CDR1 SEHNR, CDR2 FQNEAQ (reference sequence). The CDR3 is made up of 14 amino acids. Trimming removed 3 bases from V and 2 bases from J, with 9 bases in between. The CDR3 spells CASSLGHLTDTQYF. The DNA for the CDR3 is TGTGCCAGCAGCTTGGGACATCTCACAGATACGCAGTATTTT.

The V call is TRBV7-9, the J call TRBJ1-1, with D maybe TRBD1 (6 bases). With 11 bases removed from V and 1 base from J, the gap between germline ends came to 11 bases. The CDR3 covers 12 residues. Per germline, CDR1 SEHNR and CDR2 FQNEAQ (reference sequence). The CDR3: CAGAGANTEAFF. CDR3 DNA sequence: TGTGCCGGCGCAGGGGCGAACACTGAAGCTTTCTTT.

This chain's CDR3 is CASSLATDTEAFF. The CDR3 coding sequence is TGTGCCAGCAGCTTAGCCACGGACACTGAAGCTTTCTTT. V gene TRBV7-6 combines with J gene TRBJ1-1; no reliable D call. The CDR3 runs to 13 residues. Trimming took off 0 bases at V and 3 bases at J, with 5 bases between the two ends. The V gene's germline CDR1 is SGHVS and CDR2 FNYEAQ. The full variable domain, with the rest looked up from reference TRBV7-6 and TRBJ1-1, is GAGVSQSPRYKVTKRGQDVALRCDPISGHVSLYWYRQALGQGPEFLTYFNYEAQQDKSGLPNDRFSAERPEGSISTLTIQRTEQRDSAMYRCASSLATDTEAFFGQGTRLTVV.

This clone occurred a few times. The CDR3 sequence: CASSRWGRETQYF. The DNA of the CDR3 is TGTGCCAGCAGCCGCTGGGGCCGAGAGACCCAGTACTTC. The V gene is TRBV6-2 or TRBV6-3, the J gene TRBJ2-5; D is perhaps TRBD1 (5 bases). CDR1 MNHEY and CDR2 SVGEGT come from the germline V gene. The CDR3 has 13 residues. Trimming cost V 6 bases and J 4 bases, with 12 bases left between them.

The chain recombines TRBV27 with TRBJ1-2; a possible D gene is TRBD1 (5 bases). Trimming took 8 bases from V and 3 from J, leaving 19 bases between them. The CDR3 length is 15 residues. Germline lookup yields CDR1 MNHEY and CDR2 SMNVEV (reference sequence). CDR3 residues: CASFPPGGVDYGYTF. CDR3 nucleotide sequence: TGTGCCAGCTTTCCCCCCGGGGGTGTCGACTATGGCTACACCTTC.

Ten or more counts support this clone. CDR3 sequence: CASSAGARGIYGYTF. The CDR3 DNA is TGTGCCAGCAGCGCTGGGGCCAGGGGGATCTATGGCTACACCTTC. J is TRBJ1-2 and V is TRBV5-6; TRBD1 matches 7 bases. The V segment lost 4 bases and the J segment 4 bases; nucleotides outside the gene matches: 10. Germline V lookup: CDR1 SGHDT, CDR2 YYEEEE. The CDR3 runs to 15 residues.

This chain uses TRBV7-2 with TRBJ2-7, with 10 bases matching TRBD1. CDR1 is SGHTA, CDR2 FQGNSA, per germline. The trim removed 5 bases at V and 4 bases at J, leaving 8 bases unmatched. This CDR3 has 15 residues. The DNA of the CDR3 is TGTGCCAGCAGCGTCCGGGACAGGGGTCCTTACGAGCAGTACTTC. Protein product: CASSVRDRGPYEQYF.

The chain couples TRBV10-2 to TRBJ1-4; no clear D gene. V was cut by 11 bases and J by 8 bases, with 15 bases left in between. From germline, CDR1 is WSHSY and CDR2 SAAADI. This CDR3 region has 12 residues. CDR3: CAAGEPAEKLFF. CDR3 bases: TGCGCCGCTGGAGAGCCGGCGGAAAAACTGTTTTTT.

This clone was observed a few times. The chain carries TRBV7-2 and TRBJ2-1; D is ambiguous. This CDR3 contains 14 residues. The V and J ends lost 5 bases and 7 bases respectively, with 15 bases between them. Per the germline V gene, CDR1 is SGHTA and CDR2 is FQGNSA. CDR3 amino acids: CASSPLDIRNEQFF. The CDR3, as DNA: TGTGCCAGCAGCCCTCTAGATATAAGGAATGAGCAGTTCTTC.

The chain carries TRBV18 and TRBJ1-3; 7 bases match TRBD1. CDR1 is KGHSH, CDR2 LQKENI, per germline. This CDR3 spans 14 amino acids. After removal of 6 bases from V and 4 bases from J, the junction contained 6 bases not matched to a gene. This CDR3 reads CASSPGTVGNTIYF. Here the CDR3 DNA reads TGTGCCAGCTCCCCCGGGACAGTAGGAAACACCATATATTTT.

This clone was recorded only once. CDR3 nucleotides: TGTGCCAGCAGTTCGACTAGCGGGGCCTACTACGAGCAGTACTTC. Translating it yields CASSSTSGAYYEQYF. The genes are TRBV28 and TRBJ2-7, with 11 bases matching TRBD2. This CDR3 spans 15 amino acids. From germline, CDR1 is MDHEN and CDR2 SYDVKM. V dropped 4 bases and J dropped 3; count of bases not matched to a gene: 5.

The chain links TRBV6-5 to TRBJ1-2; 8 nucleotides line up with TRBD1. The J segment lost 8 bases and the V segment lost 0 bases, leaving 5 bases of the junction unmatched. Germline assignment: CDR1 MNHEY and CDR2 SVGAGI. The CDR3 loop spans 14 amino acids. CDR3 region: CASSYSQGALGYTF. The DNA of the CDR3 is TGTGCCAGCAGTTACTCGCAGGGGGCCTTGGGCTACACCTTC.

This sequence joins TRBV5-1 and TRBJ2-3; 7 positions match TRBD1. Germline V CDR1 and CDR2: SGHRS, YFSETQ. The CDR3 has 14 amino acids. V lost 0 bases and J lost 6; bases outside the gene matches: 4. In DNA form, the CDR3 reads TGCGCCAGCAGCTTGGAAGGGGGCGAGGATACGCAGTATTTT. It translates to CASSLEGGEDTQYF.

The CDR3 DNA follows: TGCGCCAGCAGCCAAGAGGGGGGTTATGGGAATGAGCAGTTCTTC. Its translation is CASSQEGGYGNEQFF. The chain carries TRBV4-3 and TRBJ2-1, with a tentative D call TRBD2 (6 bases). The CDR3 sequence is 15 residues long. The V end was cut by 0 bases, the J end by 7 bases, with 13 bases between. Germline V gene sequence: CDR1 LGHNA, CDR2 YSLEER.

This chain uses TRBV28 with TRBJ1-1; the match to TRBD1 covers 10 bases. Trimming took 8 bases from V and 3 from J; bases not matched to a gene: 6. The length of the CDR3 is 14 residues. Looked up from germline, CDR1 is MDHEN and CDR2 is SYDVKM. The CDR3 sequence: CASPGTGEHTEAFF. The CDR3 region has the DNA TGTGCCAGCCCAGGGACAGGGGAACACACTGAAGCTTTCTTT.

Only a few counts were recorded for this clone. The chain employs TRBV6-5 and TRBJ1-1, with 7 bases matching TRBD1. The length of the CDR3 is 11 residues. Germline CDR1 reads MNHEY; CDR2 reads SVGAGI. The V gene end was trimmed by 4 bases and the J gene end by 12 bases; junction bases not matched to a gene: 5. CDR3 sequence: CASSFDRETFF. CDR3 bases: TGTGCCAGCAGTTTCGACAGGGAAACTTTCTTT.

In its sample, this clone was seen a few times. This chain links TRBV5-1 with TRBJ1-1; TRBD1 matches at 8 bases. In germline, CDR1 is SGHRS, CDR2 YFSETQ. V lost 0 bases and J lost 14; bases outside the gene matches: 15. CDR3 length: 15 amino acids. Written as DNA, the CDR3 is TGCGCCAGCAGCTTGGGCCCTCGCTCAGGACAGGGCGGGTTCTTT. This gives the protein CASSLGPRSGQGGFF.

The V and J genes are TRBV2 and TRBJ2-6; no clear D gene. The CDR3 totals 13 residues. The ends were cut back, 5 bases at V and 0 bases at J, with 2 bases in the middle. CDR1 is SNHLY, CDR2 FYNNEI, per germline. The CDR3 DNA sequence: TGTGCCAGCAGTCTCTCTGGGGCCAACGTCCTGACTTTC. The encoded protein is CASSLSGANVLTF.

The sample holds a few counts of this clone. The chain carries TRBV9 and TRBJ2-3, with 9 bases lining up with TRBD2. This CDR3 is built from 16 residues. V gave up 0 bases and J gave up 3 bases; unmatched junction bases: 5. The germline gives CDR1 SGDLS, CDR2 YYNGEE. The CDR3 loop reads CASSVDLAGQTDTQYF. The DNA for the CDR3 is TGTGCCAGCAGCGTAGATCTAGCGGGACAGACAGATACGCAGTATTTT. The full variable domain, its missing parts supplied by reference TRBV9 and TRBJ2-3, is DSGVTQTPKHLITATGQRVTLRCSPRSGDLSVYWYQQSLDQGLQFLIQYYNGEERAKGNILERFSAQQFPDLHSELNLSSLELGDSALYFCASSVDLAGQTDTQYFGPGTRLTVL.

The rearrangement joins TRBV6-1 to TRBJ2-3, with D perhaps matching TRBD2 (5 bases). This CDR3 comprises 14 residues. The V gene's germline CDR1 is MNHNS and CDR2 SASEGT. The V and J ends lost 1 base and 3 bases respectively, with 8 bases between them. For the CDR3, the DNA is TGTGCCAGCAGTGAAGTCGGAGGTACAGATACGCAGTATTTT. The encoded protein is CASSEVGGTDTQYF.

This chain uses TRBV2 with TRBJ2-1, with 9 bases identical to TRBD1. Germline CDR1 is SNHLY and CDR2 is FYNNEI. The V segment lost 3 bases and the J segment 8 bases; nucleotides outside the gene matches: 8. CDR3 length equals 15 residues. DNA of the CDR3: TGTGCCAGCAGTGAGATGACAGGGGGACTTGATGAGCAGTTCTTC. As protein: CASSEMTGGLDEQFF.